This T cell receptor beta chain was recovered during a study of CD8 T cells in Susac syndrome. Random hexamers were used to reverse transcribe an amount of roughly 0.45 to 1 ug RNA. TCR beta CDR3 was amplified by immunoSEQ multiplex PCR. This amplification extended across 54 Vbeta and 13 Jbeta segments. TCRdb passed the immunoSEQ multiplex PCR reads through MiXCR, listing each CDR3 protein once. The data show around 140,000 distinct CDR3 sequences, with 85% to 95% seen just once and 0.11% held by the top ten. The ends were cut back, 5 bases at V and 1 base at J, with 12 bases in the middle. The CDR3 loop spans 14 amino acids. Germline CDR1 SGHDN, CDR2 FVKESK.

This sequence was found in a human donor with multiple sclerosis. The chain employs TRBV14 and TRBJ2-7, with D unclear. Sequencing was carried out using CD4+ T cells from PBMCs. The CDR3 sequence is CASSARTLSYEQYF. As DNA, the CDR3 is TGTGCCAGCAGCGCCCGGACGTTGTCCTACGAGCAGTACTTC. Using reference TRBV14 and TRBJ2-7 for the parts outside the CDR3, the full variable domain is EAGVTQFPSHSVIEKGQTVTLRCDPISGHDNLYWYRRVMGKEIKFLLHFVKESKQDESGMPNNRFLAERTGGTYSTLKVQPAELEDSGVYFCASSARTLSYEQYFGPGTRLTVT.